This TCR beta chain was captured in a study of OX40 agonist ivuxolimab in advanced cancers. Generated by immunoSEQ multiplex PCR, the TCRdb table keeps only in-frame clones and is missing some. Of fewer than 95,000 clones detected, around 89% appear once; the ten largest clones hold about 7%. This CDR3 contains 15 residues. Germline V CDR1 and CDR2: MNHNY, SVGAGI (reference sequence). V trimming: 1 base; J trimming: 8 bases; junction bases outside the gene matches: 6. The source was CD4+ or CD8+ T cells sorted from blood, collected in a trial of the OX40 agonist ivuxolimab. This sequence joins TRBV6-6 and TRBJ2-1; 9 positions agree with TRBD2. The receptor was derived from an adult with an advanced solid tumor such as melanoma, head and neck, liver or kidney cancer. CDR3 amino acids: CASSYLAGGRHEQFF. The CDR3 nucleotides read TGTGCCAGCAGTTACTTGGCGGGAGGGCGACATGAGCAGTTCTTC.